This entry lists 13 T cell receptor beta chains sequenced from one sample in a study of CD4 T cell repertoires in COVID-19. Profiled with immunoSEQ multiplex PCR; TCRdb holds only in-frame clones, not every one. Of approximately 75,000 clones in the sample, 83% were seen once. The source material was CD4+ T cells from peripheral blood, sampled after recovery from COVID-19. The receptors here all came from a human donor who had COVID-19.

CDR3 in DNA: TGTGCCAGCAGCCAGACTAGCGGGACCTACAATGAGCAGTTCTTC. This codes for CASSQTSGTYNEQFF. V and J are TRBV7-2 and TRBJ2-1; 11 bases match TRBD2. Trimming removed 5 bases from V and 2 bases from J; junction bases left unmatched: 2. Looked up from germline, CDR1 is SGHTA and CDR2 is FQGNSA. The CDR3 covers 15 residues. The whole variable domain, remainder taken from reference TRBV7-2 and TRBJ2-1, is GAGVSQSPSNKVTEKGKDVELRCDPISGHTALYWYRQSLGQGLEFLIYFQGNSAPDKSGLPSDRFSAERTGGSVSTLTIQRTQQEDSAVYLCASSQTSGTYNEQFFGPGTRLTVL.

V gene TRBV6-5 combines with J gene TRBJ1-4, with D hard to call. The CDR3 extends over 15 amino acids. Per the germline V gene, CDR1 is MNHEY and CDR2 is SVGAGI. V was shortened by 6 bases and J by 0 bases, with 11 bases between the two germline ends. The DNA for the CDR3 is TGTGCCAGCAGCCCAACGGGGACAACTAATGAAAAACTGTTTTTT. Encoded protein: CASSPTGTTNEKLFF.

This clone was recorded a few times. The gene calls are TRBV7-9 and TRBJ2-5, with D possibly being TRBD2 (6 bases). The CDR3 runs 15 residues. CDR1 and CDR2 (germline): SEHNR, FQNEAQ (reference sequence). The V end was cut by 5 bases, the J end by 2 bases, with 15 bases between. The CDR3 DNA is TGTGCCAGCAGCATTCGACTAGTTAATCAAGAGACCCAGTACTTC. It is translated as CASSIRLVNQETQYF.

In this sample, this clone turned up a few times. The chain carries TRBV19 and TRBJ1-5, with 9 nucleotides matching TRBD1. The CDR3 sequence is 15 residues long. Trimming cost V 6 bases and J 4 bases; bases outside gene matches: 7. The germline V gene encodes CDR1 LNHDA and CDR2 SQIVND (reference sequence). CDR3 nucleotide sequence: TGTGCCAGTAGGGGACAGGGTGATGTGAATCAGCCCCAGCATTTT. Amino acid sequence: CASRGQGDVNQPQHF.

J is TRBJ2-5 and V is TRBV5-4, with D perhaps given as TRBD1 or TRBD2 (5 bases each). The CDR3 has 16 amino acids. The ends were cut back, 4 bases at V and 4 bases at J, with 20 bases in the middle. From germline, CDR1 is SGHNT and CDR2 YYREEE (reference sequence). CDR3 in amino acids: CASSRGQLSGRETQYF. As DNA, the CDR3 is TGTGCCAGCAGCCGGGGCCAACTCTCGGGGCGAGAGACCCAGTACTTC.

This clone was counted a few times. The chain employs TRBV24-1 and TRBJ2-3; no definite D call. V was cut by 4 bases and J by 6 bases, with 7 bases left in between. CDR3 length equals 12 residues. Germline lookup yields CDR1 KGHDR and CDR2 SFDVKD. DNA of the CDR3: TGTGCCACCAGTGACTATTCTGATACGCAGTATTTT. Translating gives CATSDYSDTQYF.

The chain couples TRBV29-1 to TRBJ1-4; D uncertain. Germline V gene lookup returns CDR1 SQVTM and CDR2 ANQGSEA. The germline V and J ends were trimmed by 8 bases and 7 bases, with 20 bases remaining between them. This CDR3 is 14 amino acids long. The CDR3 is CSPPGMGGGEKLFF. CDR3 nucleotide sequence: TGCAGCCCACCGGGGATGGGTGGAGGTGAAAAACTGTTTTTT.

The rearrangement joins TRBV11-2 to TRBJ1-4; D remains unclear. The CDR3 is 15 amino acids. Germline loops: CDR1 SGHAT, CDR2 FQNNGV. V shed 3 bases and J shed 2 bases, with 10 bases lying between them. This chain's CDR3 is CASSFSLGTNEKLFF. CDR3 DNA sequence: TGTGCCAGCAGCTTCTCGCTCGGGACTAATGAAAAACTGTTTTTT.

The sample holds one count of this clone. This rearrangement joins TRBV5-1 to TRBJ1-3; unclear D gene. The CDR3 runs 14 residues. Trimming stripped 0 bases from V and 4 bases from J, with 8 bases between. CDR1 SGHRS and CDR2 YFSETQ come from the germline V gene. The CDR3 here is CASSLEGLGNTIYF. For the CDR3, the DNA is TGCGCCAGCAGCTTGGAAGGGCTCGGAAACACCATATATTTT.

CDR3 amino acids: CASSVVGLAGGTGELFF. For the CDR3, the DNA is TGTGCCAGCAGCGTAGTCGGGCTAGCGGGGGGCACCGGGGAGCTGTTTTTT. This chain uses TRBV9 with TRBJ2-2, with TRBD2 matching 11 bases. The V and J ends lost 0 bases and 4 bases, in that order; junction bases with no gene match: 5. The CDR3 is 17 residues long. The germline V gene has CDR1 SGDLS and CDR2 YYNGEE.

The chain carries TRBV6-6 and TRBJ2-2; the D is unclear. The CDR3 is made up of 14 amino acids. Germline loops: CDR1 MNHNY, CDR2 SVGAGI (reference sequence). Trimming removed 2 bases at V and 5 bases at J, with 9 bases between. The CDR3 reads CASSYTDGTGELFF. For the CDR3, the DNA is TGTGCCAGCAGTTACACTGATGGGACCGGGGAGCTGTTTTTT.

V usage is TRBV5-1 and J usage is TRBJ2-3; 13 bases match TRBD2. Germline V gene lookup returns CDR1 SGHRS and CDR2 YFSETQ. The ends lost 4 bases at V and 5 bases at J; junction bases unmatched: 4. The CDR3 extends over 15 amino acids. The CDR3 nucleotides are TGCGCCAGCAGCGGGGGACTAGCGGGAATAGATACGCAGTATTTT. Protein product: CASSGGLAGIDTQYF.

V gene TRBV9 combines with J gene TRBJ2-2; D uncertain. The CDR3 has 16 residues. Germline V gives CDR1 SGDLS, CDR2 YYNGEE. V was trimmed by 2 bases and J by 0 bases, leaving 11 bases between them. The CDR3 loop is CASSVPWQPNTGELFF. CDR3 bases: TGTGCCAGCAGCGTTCCGTGGCAGCCGAACACCGGGGAGCTGTTTTTT.